The source of this TCR beta chain is a study of human T cells and chemical hapten exposure. Study-level information: Minor pooled library volume differences mainly drove per-sample TCR yield variation. Study-level results: With DPC sensitization, TCRs exceeding 1 in 1000 frequency showed no change.

Specified time point: healthy volunteer bleed at 2 weeks. Unfractionated whole blood yielded total RNA. In the authors' methods: Across samples, TCR counts had a median of roughly 100,000 and ranged from roughly 20,000 to 690,600. TCRdb processed the RACE reads anew with MiXCR; each CDR3 protein has one entry. The V and J calls were not made by the authors but by TCRdb's processing. The data show about 41,000 distinct CDR3 sequences, with about 4.8% seen just once and 5.8% held by the top ten. At least ten counts were recorded for this clonotype. No antigen is known for it. Material: whole blood. This clonotype originated in a human donor in good health. Some clones in this sample may be carry-over from other donors' samples.

CDR3 loop: CASSLIQGGGYTF. CDR3 bases: TGTGCCAGCAGTTTGATACAGGGAGGAGGCTACACCTTC. The rearrangement links TRBV28 to TRBJ1-2; D perhaps matches TRBD1 (6 bases). Germline-derived CDR1 and CDR2 are MDHEN and SYDVKM. V lost 3 bases and J lost 8, with 13 bases in between. The CDR3 is made up of 13 amino acids.